This T cell receptor beta chain was sequenced in a study of blood T cell repertoires in COVID-19. The overall study: The United States, Italy and Spain were the sources of the acute and convalescent COVID-19 samples. In each case, the material was cDNA or gDNA derived from T cells, B-cell-depleted T cells, or PBMCs.

How the authors handled the data: Reference gene primer amplification gave estimated nucleated cell counts. Here immunoSEQ multiplex PCR was the method, and the copy in TCRdb shows in-frame clones only, minus some. That table furnishes V, J and clone size, whereas the DNA furnished D and trimming. The sample consists of approximately 48,000 clones, around 85% of them appearing once. After removal of 3 bases from V and 6 bases from J, the junction contained 6 bases not matched to a gene. Germline V gene lookup returns CDR1 SGHNT and CDR2 YYREEE (reference sequence). This CDR3 has 14 residues. The gene calls are TRBV5-4 and TRBJ2-4, with 7 bases fitting TRBD1. This sequence originates from a man aged 55 to 70 with acute or convalescent COVID-19. The sample was peripheral blood. CDR3 protein: CASSSTGAGNIQYF. In nucleotides, the CDR3 is TGTGCCAGCAGCTCCACAGGGGCGGGAAACATTCAGTACTTC.